A single sample is the source of the 24 T cell receptor beta chains below, sequenced in a study of beta chain features in type 1 diabetes (dated by TCRdb to 2016 to 2018). Library creation used the immunoSEQ multiplex PCR assay. The entire amount of isolated RNA was reverse transcribed using the High Capacity cDNA Reverse Transcription Kit, so the sequenced TCRB transcripts were expressed ones. Sourced from immuneACCESS, this table was stored by TCRdb with only in-frame sequences that have V and J called. A share of the clones is absent; for the studies checked, an unresolved V gene accounts for under half, and the remainder has no known explanation. This sample lists 300,000 to 350,000 clones; about 19% were detected once. The ten largest make up 0.035% to 0.055% of the sample. The sequencing sample was made of naive CD4+ T cells from blood. This specimen's cell subset or site label, interpreted: true naive CD4+ T cells. These receptors originate from a woman under 30 in good health.

The chain has TRBV5-1 and TRBJ2-1; D is perhaps TRBD1 (6 bases). CDR1 is SGHRS, CDR2 YFSETQ, per germline. The CDR3 loop spans 13 amino acids. V was trimmed by 8 bases and J by 1 base, leaving 10 bases between them. CDR3 sequence (DNA): TGCGCCAGTCAGGACAGTTCCTACAATGAGCAGTTCTTC. Amino acid sequence: CASQDSSYNEQFF.

This clone was seen a handful of times. The CDR3 sequence: CSVEERPNTEAFF. The CDR3 DNA sequence: TGCAGCGTTGAAGAGAGGCCGAACACTGAAGCTTTCTTT. The V gene is TRBV29-1, the J gene TRBJ1-1; the D is unclear. The V end lost 0 bases, the J end lost 1 base, and 6 bases lay between the germline ends. This CDR3 has 13 amino acids. Germline V CDR1 and CDR2: SQVTM, ANQGSEA.

The gene calls are TRBV5-4 and TRBJ2-1; 13 bases agree with TRBD2. V gave up 3 bases and J gave up 7 bases; unmatched junction bases: 10. Germline CDR1 reads SGHNT; CDR2 reads YYREEE (reference sequence). This CDR3 is 17 amino acids long. CDR3 sequence reads: CASSSLLLAGGGNEQFF. The CDR3 region has the DNA TGTGCCAGCAGCTCGTTACTACTAGCGGGAGGGGGGAATGAGCAGTTCTTC.

The V gene is TRBV5-1, the J gene TRBJ2-5; D is perhaps TRBD1 (7 bases). V dropped 7 bases and J dropped 1 base, with 8 bases sitting between them. Germline-derived CDR1 and CDR2 are SGHRS and YFSETQ. CDR3 length equals 12 residues. CDR3 in DNA: TGCGCCAGCCAGGGGGGCCAAGAGACCCAGTACTTC. Translating gives CASQGGQETQYF.

This clone was seen a few times. The chain joins TRBV30 to TRBJ2-2; D unresolved. Germline V CDR1 and CDR2: GTSNPN, SVGIG (reference sequence). The CDR3 spans 15 residues. V was trimmed by 0 bases and J by 4 bases, leaving 12 bases between them. For the CDR3, the DNA is TGTGCCTGGAGTGTAACTGGTCCGGTCACCGGGGAGCTGTTTTTT. This codes for CAWSVTGPVTGELFF.

A few counts support this clone. This chain links TRBV10-3 with TRBJ2-2, with a weak D call TRBD1 (5 bases). V lost 7 bases and J 3 bases, leaving 12 bases between the germline ends. The germline CDR1 and CDR2 sequences are ENHRY and SYGVKD. This CDR3 comprises 14 residues. The CDR3 DNA reads TGTGCCATCATGCCAGGGTGGGACACCGGGGAGCTGTTTTTT. It codes for CAIMPGWDTGELFF.

This clone was detected only a few times. This chain links TRBV18 with TRBJ2-4; tentative D call: TRBD2 (5 bases). The length of the CDR3 is 15 residues. Trimming took off 3 bases at V and 8 bases at J, with 17 bases between the two ends. Looked up from germline, CDR1 is KGHSH and CDR2 is LQKENI. The CDR3 DNA reads as TGTGCCAGCTCACCTCGAGGACTGGCTGGGGACATTCAGTACTTC. The encoded protein is CASSPRGLAGDIQYF.

In its sample, this clone was seen a few times. This sequence joins TRBV12-5 and TRBJ2-5; D perhaps matches TRBD2 (6 bases). Germline V CDR1 and CDR2: LGHNT, FRNRAP. This CDR3 has 15 residues. Trimming took 3 bases from V and 7 from J, leaving 18 bases between them. The DNA of the CDR3 is TGTGCTAGTGGTTTAGGGGAGGAAGGCGTCGGGACCCAGTACTTC. As protein: CASGLGEEGVGTQYF.

V and J are TRBV5-6 and TRBJ2-5; 11 nucleotides align to TRBD2. The germline CDR1 and CDR2 sequences are SGHDT and YYEEEE. CDR3 length equals 14 residues. The V gene end was trimmed by 5 bases and the J gene end by 5 bases; junction bases not matched to a gene: 5. The CDR3 region is CASSSGLAVETQYF. The CDR3 region has the DNA TGTGCCAGCAGTTCGGGACTAGCGGTCGAGACCCAGTACTTC.

Note on this clone: Other DNA sequences in this specimen translate into the identical CDR3. This chain joins TRBV29-1 and TRBJ1-1; 7 nucleotides align to TRBD1. Looked up from germline, CDR1 is SQVTM and CDR2 is ANQGSEA. This CDR3 spans 13 amino acids. Trimming at V came to 1 base and at J to 5 bases, leaving 4 bases not matched to a gene. CDR3 in amino acids: CSVEGTGGTEAFF. In DNA, the CDR3 is TGCAGCGTTGAAGGGACAGGAGGTACTGAAGCTTTCTTT.

CDR3 protein: CASSLGRRDQETQYF. In DNA form, the CDR3 reads TGTGCCAGCAGCTTAGGCAGGCGGGACCAAGAGACCCAGTACTTC. This chain links TRBV7-9 with TRBJ2-5; a weak D match, TRBD2 (5 bases). The CDR3 is 15 amino acids. V lost 1 base and J 0 bases, leaving 9 bases between the germline ends. Germline CDR1 and CDR2: SEHNR and FQNEAQ (reference sequence). Combining the CDR3 with reference TRBV7-9 and TRBJ2-5 gives the whole variable domain DTGVSQNPRHKITKRGQNVTFRCDPISEHNRLYWYRQTLGQGPEFLTYFQNEAQLEKSRLLSDRFSAERPKGSFSTLEIQRTEQGDSAMYLCASSLGRRDQETQYFGPGTRLLVL.

This sequence joins TRBV14 and TRBJ1-6; D perhaps matches TRBD1 (6 bases). Germline loops: CDR1 SGHDN, CDR2 FVKESK. V was shortened by 0 bases and J by 14 bases, with 17 bases between the two germline ends. The CDR3 consists of 15 residues. DNA for the CDR3: TGTGCCAGCAGCCAAGATTTGGGGGCGGTGATGACCCTCCACTTT. It codes for CASSQDLGAVMTLHF.

This clone was detected only a few times. The CDR3, as DNA: TGTGCCAGCCCGACAGGGCGGACATCGCACGAGCAGTACTTC. It translates to CASPTGRTSHEQYF. The chain employs TRBV25-1 and TRBJ2-7; 7 bases align to TRBD1. This CDR3 has 14 residues. The V gene's germline CDR1 is MGHDK and CDR2 SYGVNS. V was pared by 8 bases and J by 5 bases, with 12 bases of the junction left unmatched.

This clone turned up a few times. For the CDR3, the DNA is TGTGCCTGGAGTGTAGGGCGGAGGGGTTACGAGCAGTACTTC. Encoded protein: CAWSVGRRGYEQYF. The chain links TRBV30 to TRBJ2-7; D possibly corresponds to TRBD2 (6 bases). The CDR3 covers 14 residues. Germline V lookup: CDR1 GTSNPN, CDR2 SVGIG (reference sequence). The V end lost 0 bases, the J end lost 4 bases, and 13 bases lay between the germline ends.

V usage is TRBV7-8 and J usage is TRBJ1-5; D is possibly TRBD1 (5 bases). The germline V gene has CDR1 SGHVS and CDR2 FQNEAQ. The germline V and J ends were trimmed by 1 base and 0 bases, with 10 bases remaining between them. The CDR3 runs to 16 residues. The CDR3: CASSLDRGYSNQPQHF. In DNA form, the CDR3 reads TGTGCCAGCAGCTTAGATAGGGGCTATAGCAATCAGCCCCAGCATTTT.

The chain links TRBV5-1 to TRBJ2-1; 7 nucleotides line up with TRBD2. Germline trimming cut 4 bases from V and 0 bases from J; bases unmatched to any gene: 7. The CDR3 runs to 16 residues. The V gene's germline CDR1 is SGHRS and CDR2 YFSETQ. Here the CDR3 reads CASSPGGGSSYNEQFF. CDR3 bases: TGCGCCAGCAGCCCGGGAGGCGGGAGCTCCTACAATGAGCAGTTCTTC.

This clone was recorded a few times. The V gene is TRBV29-1, the J gene TRBJ2-4; D unresolved. The CDR3 loop spans 14 amino acids. V was trimmed by 4 bases and J by 0 bases, leaving 10 bases between them. Germline CDR1 and CDR2: SQVTM and ANQGSEA. The CDR3: CSVVEARAKNIQYF. The CDR3 DNA reads TGCAGCGTTGTTGAAGCTAGAGCCAAAAACATTCAGTACTTC. Based on the CDR3 plus reference TRBV29-1 and TRBJ2-4, the full variable domain is SAVISQKPSRDICQRGTSLTIQCQVDSQVTMMFWYRQQPGQSLTLIATANQGSEATYESGFVIDKFPISRPNLTFSTLTVSNMSPEDSSIYLCSVVEARAKNIQYFGAGTRLSVL.

This chain uses TRBV6-6 with TRBJ2-3; the D gene is possibly TRBD2 (5 bases). V lost 10 bases and J lost 4, with 15 bases in between. CDR3 size: 13 residues. The germline V gene has CDR1 MNHNY and CDR2 SVGAGI (reference sequence). CDR3 sequence: CATRRPGADTQYF. DNA of the CDR3: TGTGCCACCCGGAGGCCTGGCGCAGATACGCAGTATTTT.

This clone was seen only a few times. The J gene is TRBJ1-2, the V gene TRBV25-1; D uncertain. This CDR3 is built from 13 residues. V lost 3 bases and J 1 base, leaving 6 bases between the germline ends. Germline V CDR1 and CDR2: MGHDK, SYGVNS. CDR3 bases: TGTGCCAGCAGTGAGGCAAGTAACTATGGCTACACCTTC. Its translation is CASSEASNYGYTF.

V gene TRBV7-2 combines with J gene TRBJ2-4; 8 bases are a match to TRBD2. This CDR3 comprises 14 residues. CDR1 is SGHTA and CDR2 is FQGNSA in the germline V gene. The trim removed 5 bases at V and 8 bases at J, leaving 8 bases unmatched. The CDR3 DNA follows: TGTGCCAGCAGCCTCCTCGCGGGGGGACACATTCAGTACTTC. Protein sequence: CASSLLAGGHIQYF.

V and J are TRBV21-1 and TRBJ2-7; TRBD2 is the table's D call, not checked against the DNA. TRBV21-1 is a pseudogene segment. This CDR3 contains 12 residues. The CDR3 region is CASSKRMSEQYF. The CDR3 coding sequence is TGTGCCAGCAGCAAAAGAATGAGTGAGCAGTACTTC.

This clone turned up a few times. CDR3 protein: CASSYSLAGNYEQYF. The CDR3 DNA sequence: TGTGCCAGCAGTTACTCGCTAGCGGGAAACTACGAGCAGTACTTC. J is TRBJ2-7 and V is TRBV6-5; TRBD2 matches 9 bases. Germline-derived CDR1 and CDR2 are MNHEY and SVGAGI. V dropped 0 bases and J dropped 3; count of bases not matched to a gene: 3. The length of the CDR3 is 15 residues.

This clone was counted a few times. The gene calls are TRBV19 and TRBJ2-1; TRBD2 matches 10 bases. From germline, CDR1 is LNHDA and CDR2 SQIVND (reference sequence). V shed 6 bases and J 5 bases; nucleotides not matched to a gene: 7. This CDR3 is built from 15 residues. CDR3 protein: CASRKLAGLNNEQFF. CDR3 nucleotides: TGTGCCAGTAGAAAACTAGCGGGACTGAACAATGAGCAGTTCTTC. Full variable domain (missing parts from reference TRBV19 and TRBJ2-1): DGGITQSPKYLFRKEGQNVTLSCEQNLNHDAMYWYRQDPGQGLRLIYYSQIVNDFQKGDIAEGYSVSREKKESFPLTVTSAQKNPTAFYLCASRKLAGLNNEQFFGPGTRLTVL.

V and J are TRBV18 and TRBJ2-1; the D is unclear. This CDR3 has 11 amino acids. The germline gives CDR1 KGHSH, CDR2 LQKENI. Trimming removed 6 bases from V and 8 bases from J, with 8 bases in between. Here the CDR3 reads CASSAEYEQFF. The CDR3 DNA reads as TGTGCCAGCTCCGCTGAGTATGAGCAGTTCTTC.